This T cell receptor (beta chain) was observed in a study of OX40 agonist ivuxolimab in advanced cancers. Study-wide findings and caveats: CD8+ T cells averaged more expanded clones than CD4+.

V lost 7 bases to trimming and J lost 3 bases; unmatched junction nucleotides: 2. CDR1 and CDR2 from the germline V gene are MNHNS and SASEGT. The CDR3 has 15 residues. Sequencing was performed with immunoSEQ multiplex PCR; in TCRdb, only in-frame clones are kept and a portion is missing. The sample consists of about 5,100 clones, about 70% of them appearing once. In this sample, this clone turned up a few times. The target antigen is unknown. The chain uses TRBV6-1 and TRBJ2-1; 14 bases are shared with TRBD2. The sample consisted of CD4+ or CD8+ T cells sorted from blood, taken in a trial of the OX40 agonist ivuxolimab. The sequence came from an adult with an advanced solid tumor such as melanoma, head and neck, liver or kidney cancer. The CDR3 loop reads CASIGTSGGYNEQFF. CDR3 nucleotide sequence: TGTGCCAGCATCGGGACTAGCGGGGGCTACAATGAGCAGTTCTTC.